This T cell receptor (beta chain) originates from a study of identical twins. Study results and caveats: Out-of-frame alpha sequences common to twins were enriched for low generation probability. A lower insertion count was a feature of abundant cord blood beta clonotypes, with no such feature in memory repertoires.

Comment on this clonotype: Its antigen is unknown.

Germline CDR1 and CDR2: LNHNV and YYDKDF (reference sequence). V gave up 0 bases and J gave up 0 bases, with 11 bases separating them. CDR3 length: 16 residues. A template switching step contributed a universal primer site, while unique molecular identifiers were present in the cDNA. TCRdb re-called the 5' RACE reads through MiXCR, storing one row per CDR3 protein. The table records a few hundred thousand distinct CDR3 sequences, around an eighth of them present only once. These records were also assigned to another study, of yellow fever vaccine responses in identical twins.

The specimen was CD8+ T cells sorted from blood. This rearrangement joins TRBV15 to TRBJ1-1; a possible D gene is TRBD1 (6 bases). This TCR was recovered from a woman between 18 and 29 years old in good health. CDR3 DNA sequence: TGTGCCACCAGCAGAGATCTGGGGGGCTTGAACACTGAAGCTTTCTTT. Its translation is CATSRDLGGLNTEAFF.